This TCR beta chain was retrieved from a study of shared clonotypes between healthy human individuals (dated by TCRdb to 2018 to 2021). A note on the overall study: The cohort included three men and two women between 18 and 49 years of age. To estimate repertoire size and how much clonotypes are shared between individuals, the study performed deep sequencing of blood TCR repertoires from about 5 healthy adults. Each donor's leukapheresis produced roughly between about 0.9 and 9.5 billion PBMCs. Different laboratories and diverse techniques were used to prepare libraries and sequence TCR repertoires, to increase sequencing depth and limit assay-specific biases. Per donor, three plates each were used for CD4 naive and CD4 memory, two for CD8 naive, and one for CD8 memory.

Points the paper makes about the study in general: Sampling was restricted to blood, and TCR repertoires in tissue are likely to differ from TCR repertoires in blood. Naive subsets generally had larger estimated clonotype richness than memory subsets did. Across a few donors, around 5.4% of naive CD4, approximately 3.6% of naive CD8, roughly 2.3% of memory CD4, and approximately 0.42% of memory CD8 clonotypes were shared. Even with the large sequencing depth, rarefaction of the sorted-subset datasets indicated that sequencing was incomplete. Because the study included only a small number of donors, the genetic and exposure-history diversity represented was limited. Based on pairwise subsampling, the degree of clonotype sharing among donors was expected to be affected by sequencing depth. Compared with non-shared clonotypes, clonotypes shared by all four sorted-subset donors had higher generation probabilities.

Donors were healthy HIV-negative adults with no recently reported acute infections or vaccinations. Only Caucasian adults living in Nashville, Tennessee, USA were represented among the donors. Magnetic negative selection was used to enrich CD4+ T cells, after which naive cells were positively selected on CD45RA and the negative fraction became the memory subset. Blood was obtained by leukapheresis, after which PBMCs were separated by Ficoll-Histopaque density gradient centrifugation and cryopreserved in liquid nitrogen vapor phase. Purity and quantity of every magnetically sorted T cell population were checked by analytical flow cytometry. Genomic DNA was isolated from every sorted fraction and measured by UV absorbance on a Nanodrop 2000c. A single count supports this clone. Its antigen specificity is not known. Per-base qualities were not stored, and no clone one base away is much larger. Using the deep immunoSEQ assay, TCR CDR3 regions were amplified from genomic DNA by multiplex PCR. Genomic DNA extracted from each cell subset was distributed evenly over all wells of several immunoSEQ 96-well plates, and each plate served as one replicate. Each replicate PCR for sorted subsets received about 0.2 ug genomic DNA, equal to roughly 30,000 T cell genomes. The purified libraries were quantified using a Qubit 3.0 fluorometer, sized with a Bioanalyzer 2100, and then quantified again using the KAPA Library Quantification kit. Each immunoSEQ 96-well plate was sequenced on its own single-read 150-cycle Illumina NextSeq 550 flow cell. On the authors' methods: The immunoSEQ output contained only junctional sequences without quality scores, so filtering could not match that applied to full-length reads. Sequences were annotated with PyIR, a Python wrapper for IgBLAST v1.9, and V/J genes and CDR3 were assigned using IMGT germline references. Any read was removed if the V/J assignment was weak (E-value above 1e-6), the CDR3 was missing, or the read contained stop codons, out-of-frame junctions, or ambiguous translated residues. V3J clonotypes were defined as sequences sharing an identical inferred V gene, J gene, and CDR3 amino acid sequence. Percentage overlap between repertoires was calculated by dividing the number of shared unique clonotypes by the size of the smaller repertoire. Richness of each repertoire was evaluated using RTK rarefaction, the Chao1 estimator, and Recon v2.1 estimates of unobserved clonotypes. For all TCRbeta clonotypes obtained by the gDNA method from a handful of donors, generation probabilities were computed with OLGA. In its TCRdb copy, this immuneACCESS table keeps in-frame sequences only and misses some clones. Where compared with another copy, unresolved V genes explain less than half of these, and the others have no known cause. V and J calls and clone size are those listed in that table; D and trimming were worked out from the DNA. The sample contains about 2.3 million clones, around 92% of them found a single time. Around 0.4% of the sample comes from the top ten.

The sequenced material came from naive CD4+ T cells from PBMCs. Sample cell subset or site, as interpreted from the label and publication: CD45RA+ positively selected. This TCR was sampled from a man aged 18 to 30 in good health. Some clones in this sample may be carry-over from other donors' samples.

The DNA is as follows: TGTGCCAGCAGCCGACTAGCTTCGGGGAGCGCAGATACGCAGTATTTT. Its protein is CASSRLASGSADTQYF. The chain is assembled from TRBV2 and TRBJ2-3, with 7 bases aligning to TRBD2. V is pruned by 6 bases and J by 4 bases, leaving 13 bases of the junction without a gene match. Its CDR3 holds 16 amino acids, cysteine through phenylalanine. Kept here is only the CDR3 DNA, which spans 48 bases and is read in frame from base 1. The CDR1 and CDR2 encoded by the germline V gene are SNHLY and FYNNEI.